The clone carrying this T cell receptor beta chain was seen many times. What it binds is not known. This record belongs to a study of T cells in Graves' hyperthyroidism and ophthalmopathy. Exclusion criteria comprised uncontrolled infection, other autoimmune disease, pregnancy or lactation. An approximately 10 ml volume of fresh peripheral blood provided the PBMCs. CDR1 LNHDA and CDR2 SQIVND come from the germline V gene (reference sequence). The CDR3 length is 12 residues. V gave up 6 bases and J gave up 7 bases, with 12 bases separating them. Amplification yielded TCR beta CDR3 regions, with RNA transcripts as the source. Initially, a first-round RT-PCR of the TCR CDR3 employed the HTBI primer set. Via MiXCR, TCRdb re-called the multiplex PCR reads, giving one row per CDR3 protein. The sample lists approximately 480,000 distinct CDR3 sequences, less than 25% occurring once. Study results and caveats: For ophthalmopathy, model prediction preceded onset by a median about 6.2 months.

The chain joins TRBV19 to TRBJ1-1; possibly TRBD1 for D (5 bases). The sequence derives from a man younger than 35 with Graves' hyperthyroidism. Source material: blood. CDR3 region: CASSSGAFEAFF. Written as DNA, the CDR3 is TGTGCCAGTAGCTCTGGGGCCTTTGAAGCTTTCTTT.